A selection of T cell receptor beta chains follows, all from one sample in a study of cytomegalovirus exposure and HLA in healthy donors. Measured with immunoSEQ multiplex PCR; TCRdb has only the in-frame clones, and not every one. The data show 200,000 to 300,000 clones, 75% to 90% seen once. Input material: PBMCs. The receptors were sampled from a woman younger than 45 in good health and CMV-seropositive. The CDR3 runs from the conserved cysteine through the conserved F or W. D genes are given only for firm matches. Clone size, where shown, is once, few, many, or a class for clones that have expanded.

d_gene: .; j_gene: TRBJ1-1; v_gene: TRBV11-2; abundance: .; CDR3nt: TGTGCCAGCAGAGGCGGCAACACTGAAGCTTTCTTT; CDR3aa: CASRGGNTEAFF
d_gene: TRBD2; j_gene: TRBJ2-3; v_gene: TRBV5-1; abundance: .; CDR3nt: TGCGCCAGCAGCTTTTGGGGGGGGACCACAGATACGCAGTATTTT; CDR3aa: CASSFWGGTTDTQYF
d_gene: .; j_gene: TRBJ1-5; v_gene: TRBV5-6; abundance: .; CDR3nt: TGTGCCAGCAGCCGTATTCAGGAGGGCAATCAGCCCCAGCATTTT; CDR3aa: CASSRIQEGNQPQHF
d_gene: .; j_gene: TRBJ2-4; v_gene: TRBV7-9; abundance: .; CDR3nt: TGTGCCAGCAGCTCACAAGTAAACATTCAGTACTTC; CDR3aa: CASSSQVNIQYF
d_gene: .; j_gene: TRBJ1-1; v_gene: TRBV7-9; abundance: .; CDR3nt: TGTGCCAGCAGCCCCAAACGGGCAGGGATGAACACTGAAGCTTTCTTT; CDR3aa: CASSPKRAGMNTEAFF
d_gene: TRBD2; j_gene: TRBJ2-1; v_gene: TRBV5-1; abundance: .; CDR3nt: TGCGCCAGCAGCCTCCCGGGACTAGCGGAATACAATGAGCAGTTCTTC; CDR3aa: CASSLPGLAEYNEQFF
d_gene: TRBD1; j_gene: TRBJ1-2; v_gene: TRBV27; abundance: .; CDR3nt: TGTGCCAGCAGTTCTGGACAGGGGATGTGGGGTGGCTACACCTTC; CDR3aa: CASSSGQGMWGGYTF
d_gene: TRBD2; j_gene: TRBJ2-2; v_gene: TRBV9; abundance: .; CDR3nt: TGTGCCAGCAGCGTAGACCCTAAGGGAATAGCGGGAGGGAGGGCCGGGGAGCTGTTTTTT; CDR3aa: CASSVDPKGIAGGRAGELFF
d_gene: TRBD2; j_gene: TRBJ2-2; v_gene: TRBV7-3; abundance: .; CDR3nt: TGTGCCAGCAGCTACAGTAGTGAGCGGGAACTTAACACCGGGGAGCTGTTTTTT; CDR3aa: CASSYSSERELNTGELFF
d_gene: TRBD1; j_gene: TRBJ2-7; v_gene: TRBV11-2; abundance: .; CDR3nt: TGTGCCAGCAGCTTAAGTCGCTACAGGGGAGACGAGCAGTACTTC; CDR3aa: CASSLSRYRGDEQYF
d_gene: .; j_gene: TRBJ2-7; v_gene: TRBV15; abundance: .; CDR3nt: TGTGCCACCAGCAGAGACGACACAAGATACGAGCAGTACTTC; CDR3aa: CATSRDDTRYEQYF
d_gene: .; j_gene: TRBJ1-5; v_gene: TRBV9; abundance: once; CDR3nt: TGTGCCAGCAGCGTAGGCGTCGAGGACAATCAGCCCCAGCATTTT; CDR3aa: CASSVGVEDNQPQHF
d_gene: .; j_gene: TRBJ2-7; v_gene: TRBV11-1; abundance: .; CDR3nt: TGTGCCAGCAGCCTAAGGGGGGGGCCGGCTACCTACGAGCAGTACTTC; CDR3aa: CASSLRGGPATYEQYF
d_gene: TRBD1; j_gene: TRBJ1-2; v_gene: TRBV2; abundance: few; CDR3nt: TGTGCCAGAGGGGGGCCGATGGACAGGGATGTCGGCTACACCTTC; CDR3aa: CARGGPMDRDVGYTF
d_gene: .; j_gene: TRBJ1-2; v_gene: TRBV27; abundance: .; CDR3nt: TGTGCCAGCAAGAATGCAGGGAATCAAGAATATGGCTACACCTTC; CDR3aa: CASKNAGNQEYGYTF
d_gene: .; j_gene: TRBJ2-7; v_gene: TRBV5-1; abundance: .; CDR3nt: TGCGCCAGCAGCTTGGAAGCGGGTAGCTCCTACGAGCAGTACTTC; CDR3aa: CASSLEAGSSYEQYF
d_gene: TRBD2; j_gene: TRBJ2-7; v_gene: TRBV4-1; abundance: .; CDR3nt: TGCGCCAGCAGCCAAAGAGTGGCTAGCGGAGTCTACGAGCAGTACTTC; CDR3aa: CASSQRVASGVYEQYF
d_gene: .; j_gene: TRBJ2-2; v_gene: TRBV5-1; abundance: .; CDR3nt: TGCGCCAGCATTCGGGAGTCTAAGGGCGGGGAGCTGTTTTTT; CDR3aa: CASIRESKGGELFF
d_gene: TRBD2; j_gene: TRBJ2-1; v_gene: TRBV28; abundance: .; CDR3nt: TGTGCCAGCAGTGCATCCACTAGCGGGAGGAGGATTGGCGAGCAGTTCTTC; CDR3aa: CASSASTSGRRIGEQFF
d_gene: .; j_gene: TRBJ2-1; v_gene: TRBV5-1; abundance: .; CDR3nt: TGCGCCAGCAGCTTGGTTCACTACAATGAGCAGTTCTTC; CDR3aa: CASSLVHYNEQFF
d_gene: .; j_gene: TRBJ1-5; v_gene: TRBV27; abundance: .; CDR3nt: TGTGCCAGCAGTTTATACGGGGATCAGCCCCAGCATTTT; CDR3aa: CASSLYGDQPQHF
d_gene: TRBD1; j_gene: TRBJ1-2; v_gene: TRBV5-5; abundance: .; CDR3nt: TGTGCCAGCAGCTTTGGGACAGGGGACTATGGCTACACCTTC; CDR3aa: CASSFGTGDYGYTF
d_gene: .; j_gene: TRBJ1-3; v_gene: TRBV19; abundance: .; CDR3nt: TGTGCCAGTAGTACCCAAACAGGAAACACCATATATTTT; CDR3aa: CASSTQTGNTIYF
d_gene: TRBD1; j_gene: TRBJ2-5; v_gene: TRBV5-1; abundance: .; CDR3nt: TGCGCCAGCAGCTTACTGACAGGGAATCAAGAGACCCAGTACTTC; CDR3aa: CASSLLTGNQETQYF
d_gene: TRBD2; j_gene: TRBJ2-7; v_gene: TRBV18; abundance: .; CDR3nt: TGTGCCAGCTTCCCCAGCGGGAGGTCTTACGAGCAGTACTTC; CDR3aa: CASFPSGRSYEQYF
d_gene: .; j_gene: TRBJ1-1; v_gene: TRBV5-4; abundance: .; CDR3nt: TGTGCCAGCAGCTTGGCGGTCACAGACACTGAAGCTTTCTTT; CDR3aa: CASSLAVTDTEAFF
d_gene: .; j_gene: TRBJ2-4; v_gene: TRBV2; abundance: .; CDR3nt: TGTGCCAGCAGCGGACTAGGGGGACTTGGGAGCATTCAGTACTTC; CDR3aa: CASSGLGGLGSIQYF
d_gene: TRBD1; j_gene: TRBJ1-1; v_gene: TRBV18; abundance: once; CDR3nt: TGTGCCAGCTCACGTTCCCCGGGACAGGGTGTAGGTTTCTTAAAGTCATCGAACACTGAAGCTTTCTTT; CDR3aa: CASSRSPGQGVGFLKSSNTEAFF
d_gene: .; j_gene: TRBJ2-3; v_gene: TRBV7-2; abundance: .; CDR3nt: TGTGCCAGCAGCTTCCCGGCAGGTACGCAGTATTTT; CDR3aa: CASSFPAGTQYF
d_gene: TRBD2; j_gene: TRBJ2-1; v_gene: TRBV5-1; abundance: .; CDR3nt: TGCGCCAGCAGCCCTAGCGGGAGGGCCGAGAATGAGCAGTTCTTC; CDR3aa: CASSPSGRAENEQFF
d_gene: TRBD2; j_gene: TRBJ2-5; v_gene: TRBV7-7; abundance: .; CDR3nt: TGTGCTAGCAGCTCATTGGGACTAGCGGGAAAAGAGACCCAGTACTTC; CDR3aa: CASSSLGLAGKETQYF
d_gene: TRBD2; j_gene: TRBJ2-1; v_gene: TRBV4-2; abundance: once; CDR3nt: TGTGCCAGCAGCCAAGATTTGGGTGGCGGGAGGCCCGACAATGAGCAGTTCTTC; CDR3aa: CASSQDLGGGRPDNEQFF
d_gene: TRBD1; j_gene: TRBJ1-2; v_gene: TRBV10-3; abundance: .; CDR3nt: TGTGCCACGGGCCCGGGACAGACATCAAGGGAAGGCTACACCTTC; CDR3aa: CATGPGQTSREGYTF
d_gene: TRBD2; j_gene: TRBJ2-2; v_gene: TRBV6-1; abundance: .; CDR3nt: TGTGCCAGCAGTGAACTGGGAGGGAGCCATAGCGGGGAGCTGTTTTTT; CDR3aa: CASSELGGSHSGELFF
d_gene: TRBD2; j_gene: TRBJ2-1; v_gene: TRBV27; abundance: .; CDR3nt: TGTGCCAGCAGAACCCTACTAGCGGCACATTACAATGAGCAGTTCTTC; CDR3aa: CASRTLLAAHYNEQFF
d_gene: .; j_gene: TRBJ2-7; v_gene: TRBV5-4; abundance: .; CDR3nt: TGTGCCAGCAGCCTCGACTCTTGGGGGGTCTACGAGCAGTACTTC; CDR3aa: CASSLDSWGVYEQYF
d_gene: TRBD2; j_gene: TRBJ2-7; v_gene: TRBV11-3; abundance: .; CDR3nt: TGTGCCAGCAGCTTGGGTGTGGTAGCGGGAGCCGAGCAGTACTTC; CDR3aa: CASSLGVVAGAEQYF
d_gene: TRBD1; j_gene: TRBJ2-2; v_gene: TRBV7-8; abundance: .; CDR3nt: TGTGCCAGCAGTCCCATCAAGGGACAGCCTAACACCGGGGAGCTGTTTTTT; CDR3aa: CASSPIKGQPNTGELFF
d_gene: .; j_gene: TRBJ2-1; v_gene: TRBV5-1; abundance: .; CDR3nt: TGCGCCAGCAGCAGTAGCGGAAGCTCCTACAATGAGCAGTTCTTC; CDR3aa: CASSSSGSSYNEQFF
d_gene: .; j_gene: TRBJ2-7; v_gene: TRBV21-1; abundance: .; CDR3nt: TGTGCCAGCAGCCACAGGGACAGGGGGTCCCTCTCCTACGAGCAGTACTTC; CDR3aa: CASSHRDRGSLSYEQYF
d_gene: TRBD2; j_gene: TRBJ2-7; v_gene: TRBV7-2; abundance: .; CDR3nt: TGTGCCAGCAGCTTTAGGACTAGCGGGAGTAGTTTCCACGAGCAGTACTTC; CDR3aa: CASSFRTSGSSFHEQYF
d_gene: .; j_gene: TRBJ1-3; v_gene: TRBV4-1; abundance: .; CDR3nt: TGCGCCAGCAGCCACTCACCACAGGTTAAGGGCTCTGGAAACACCATATATTTT; CDR3aa: CASSHSPQVKGSGNTIYF
d_gene: .; j_gene: TRBJ2-5; v_gene: TRBV5-1; abundance: .; CDR3nt: TGCGCCAGCAGCTTCTTACAGGGTCGGGAGACCCAGTACTTC; CDR3aa: CASSFLQGRETQYF
d_gene: TRBD2; j_gene: TRBJ2-5; v_gene: TRBV27; abundance: .; CDR3nt: TGTGCCAGCAGCCCTAGCGGGAGGGCCTTCGAGACCCAGTACTTC; CDR3aa: CASSPSGRAFETQYF
d_gene: .; j_gene: TRBJ2-1; v_gene: TRBV14; abundance: .; CDR3nt: TGTGCCAGCAGCCAAGTGCTAACAGGCCGAAGTCATGAGCAGTTCTTC; CDR3aa: CASSQVLTGRSHEQFF
d_gene: TRBD1; j_gene: TRBJ1-3; v_gene: TRBV27; abundance: .; CDR3nt: TGTGCCAGCAGTTTAACCGGGACAGGGCCAGGAAACACCATATATTTT; CDR3aa: CASSLTGTGPGNTIYF
d_gene: .; j_gene: TRBJ2-5; v_gene: TRBV5-1; abundance: .; CDR3nt: TGCGCCAGCAGCTTGATGTCAGGGGTAGAGACCCAGTACTTC; CDR3aa: CASSLMSGVETQYF
d_gene: TRBD2; j_gene: TRBJ2-7; v_gene: TRBV28; abundance: .; CDR3nt: TGTGCCAGCAGTTCATGGACTAGCGGGCCGTACGAGCAGTACTTC; CDR3aa: CASSSWTSGPYEQYF
d_gene: TRBD1; j_gene: TRBJ2-7; v_gene: TRBV5-6; abundance: .; CDR3nt: TGTGCCAGCAGCTTTGGGACAGGGGACTACGAGCAGTACTTC; CDR3aa: CASSFGTGDYEQYF
d_gene: .; j_gene: TRBJ1-2; v_gene: TRBV7-9; abundance: .; CDR3nt: TGTGCCAGCAGCTCCAGACGAATCGTACGGGGAGTCCCTAACTATGGCTACACCTTC; CDR3aa: CASSSRRIVRGVPNYGYTF